Included here is one T cell receptor (beta chain) sequence, with context. Its target is not known. 13 Jbeta primers and 60 Vbeta primers were used for the PCR. The protocol was immunoSEQ multiplex PCR, while the TCRdb copy is restricted to in-frame clones and leaves out a portion. This sample carries around 100,000 clones, around 75% of them seen once, and the ten largest clones take roughly an eighth. Sampled while nominally healthy, donors likely had unrecorded immune exposures. The CDR3 is made up of 14 amino acids. Trimming pared 1 base from V and 9 bases from J, leaving 11 bases between. Germline values: CDR1 SGHDT, CDR2 YYEEEE. This record comes from a study of cytomegalovirus exposure and HLA in healthy donors. The wider study: Early on, a data release was issued that held 80 million or so unique TCRs from HLA-typed donors.

Whole-study results and caveats: According to an earlier analysis, most TCR beta V segments yielded productive rearrangements about 90% or about 30% of the time. V- and J-gene trimming of TCR beta was linked (in a later analysis) to a missense DCLRE1C variant.

Source material: PBMCs. The rearrangement links TRBV5-6 to TRBJ1-6; D uncertain. The sequence came from a male donor in good health and CMV-seropositive. This CDR3 is CASSLPGGVSPLHF. CDR3 bases: TGTGCCAGCAGCTTGCCAGGCGGGGTTTCACCCCTCCACTTT.